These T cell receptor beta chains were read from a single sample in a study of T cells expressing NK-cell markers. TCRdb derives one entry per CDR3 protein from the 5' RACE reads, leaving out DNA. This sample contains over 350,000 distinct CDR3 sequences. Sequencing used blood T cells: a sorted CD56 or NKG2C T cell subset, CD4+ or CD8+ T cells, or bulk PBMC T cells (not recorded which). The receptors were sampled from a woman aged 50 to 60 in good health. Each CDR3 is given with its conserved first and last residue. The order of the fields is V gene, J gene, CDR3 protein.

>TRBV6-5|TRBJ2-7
CASSSIRGQGSYEQYF
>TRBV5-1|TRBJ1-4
CASSLAKTGGNEKLFF
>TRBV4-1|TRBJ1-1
CASSQVNREAFF
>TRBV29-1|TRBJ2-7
CSVLPPGRSSYEQYF
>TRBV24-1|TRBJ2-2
CATSPYGRRSGELFF
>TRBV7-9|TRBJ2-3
CASSRLGTTDTQYF
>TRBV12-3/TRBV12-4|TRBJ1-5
CASSWRAGRNQPQHF
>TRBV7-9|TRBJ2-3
CASGGTAGGPKDTQYF
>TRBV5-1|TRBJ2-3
CASSLEGGRVDTQYF
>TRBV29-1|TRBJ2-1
CSVERGAGGINEQFF
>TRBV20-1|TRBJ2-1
CSARAGRGYEQFF
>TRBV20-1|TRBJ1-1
CSARPRTGQGRRTEAFF
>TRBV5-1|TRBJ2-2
CASRAGGLAGPTGELFF
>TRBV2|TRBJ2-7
CASSPTRTGGEQYF
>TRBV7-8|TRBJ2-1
CASSLLAGGSSYNEQFF
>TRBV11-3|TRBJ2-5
CASSLDSPRQETQYF
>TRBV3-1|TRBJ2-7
CASSQGAGSIYEQYF